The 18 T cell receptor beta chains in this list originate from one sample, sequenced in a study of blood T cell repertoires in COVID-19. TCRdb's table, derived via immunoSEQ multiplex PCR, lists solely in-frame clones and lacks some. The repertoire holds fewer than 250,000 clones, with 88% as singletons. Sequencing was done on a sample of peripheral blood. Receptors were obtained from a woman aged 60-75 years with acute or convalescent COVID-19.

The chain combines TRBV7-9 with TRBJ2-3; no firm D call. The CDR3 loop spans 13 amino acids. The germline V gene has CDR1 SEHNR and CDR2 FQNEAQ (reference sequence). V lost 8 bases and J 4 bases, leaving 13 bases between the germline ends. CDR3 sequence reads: CASHFIAPDTQYF. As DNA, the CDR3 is TGTGCCAGCCATTTTATAGCCCCAGATACGCAGTATTTT.

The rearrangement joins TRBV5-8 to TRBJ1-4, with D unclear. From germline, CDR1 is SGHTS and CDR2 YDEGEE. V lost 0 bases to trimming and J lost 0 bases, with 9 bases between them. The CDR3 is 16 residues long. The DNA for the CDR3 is TGTGCCAGCAGCTTGGACATCGTTGCAACTAATGAAAAACTGTTTTTT. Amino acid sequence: CASSLDIVATNEKLFF.

CDR3 nucleotides: TGTGCCAGCAGCTTCGAGGGAGGAGAACGTAGCACAGATACGCAGTATTTT. Translation: CASSFEGGERSTDTQYF. The chain joins TRBV7-9 to TRBJ2-3; D perhaps matches TRBD2 (6 bases). V lost 3 bases and J 0 bases, leaving 16 bases between the germline ends. The germline CDR1 and CDR2 sequences are SEHNR and FQNEAQ (reference sequence). This CDR3 comprises 17 residues.

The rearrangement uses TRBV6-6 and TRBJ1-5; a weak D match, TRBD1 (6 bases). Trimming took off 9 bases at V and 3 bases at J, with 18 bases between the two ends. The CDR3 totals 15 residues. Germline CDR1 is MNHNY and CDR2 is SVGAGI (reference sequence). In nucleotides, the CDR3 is TGTGCCAGTGTCCCGGGACACCCATCCAATCAGCCCCAGCATTTT. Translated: CASVPGHPSNQPQHF.

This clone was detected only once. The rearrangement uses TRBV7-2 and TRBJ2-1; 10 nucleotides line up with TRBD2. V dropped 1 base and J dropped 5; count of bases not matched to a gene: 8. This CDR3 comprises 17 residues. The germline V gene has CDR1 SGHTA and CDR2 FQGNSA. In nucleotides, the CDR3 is TGTGCCAGCAGCTTAGATGTAGCGGGAGGACCAAACAATGAGCAGTTCTTC. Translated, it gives CASSLDVAGGPNNEQFF.

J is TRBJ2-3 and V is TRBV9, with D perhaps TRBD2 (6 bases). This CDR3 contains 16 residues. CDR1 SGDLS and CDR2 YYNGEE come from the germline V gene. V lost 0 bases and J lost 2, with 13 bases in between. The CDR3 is CASSVVPSALTDTQYF. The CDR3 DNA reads TGTGCCAGCAGCGTAGTCCCTAGCGCCCTCACAGATACGCAGTATTTT.

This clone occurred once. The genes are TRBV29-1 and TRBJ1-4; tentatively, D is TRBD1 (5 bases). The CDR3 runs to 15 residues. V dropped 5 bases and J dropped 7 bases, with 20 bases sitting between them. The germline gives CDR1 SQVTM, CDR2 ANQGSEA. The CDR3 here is CSVYSFLGGGEKLFF. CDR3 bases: TGCAGCGTTTATTCTTTTTTGGGGGGTGGTGAAAAACTGTTTTTT. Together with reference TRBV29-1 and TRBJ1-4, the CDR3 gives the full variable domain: SAVISQKPSRDICQRGTSLTIQCQVDSQVTMMFWYRQQPGQSLTLIATANQGSEATYESGFVIDKFPISRPNLTFSTLTVSNMSPEDSSIYLCSVYSFLGGGEKLFFGSGTQLSVL.

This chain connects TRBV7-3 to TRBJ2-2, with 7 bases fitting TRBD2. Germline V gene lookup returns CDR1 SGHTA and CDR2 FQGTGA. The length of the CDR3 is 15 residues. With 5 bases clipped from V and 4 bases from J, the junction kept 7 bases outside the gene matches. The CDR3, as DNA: TGTGCCAGCAGCCCGGGACTATGGTTCACCGGGGAGCTGTTTTTT. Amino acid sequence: CASSPGLWFTGELFF.

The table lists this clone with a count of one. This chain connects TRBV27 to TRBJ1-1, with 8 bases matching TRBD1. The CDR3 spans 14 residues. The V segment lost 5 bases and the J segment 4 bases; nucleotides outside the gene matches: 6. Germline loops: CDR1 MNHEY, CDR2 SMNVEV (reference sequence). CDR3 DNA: TGTGCCAGCAGTGACAGGGGAGGGGTCACTGAAGCTTTCTTT. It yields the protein CASSDRGGVTEAFF.

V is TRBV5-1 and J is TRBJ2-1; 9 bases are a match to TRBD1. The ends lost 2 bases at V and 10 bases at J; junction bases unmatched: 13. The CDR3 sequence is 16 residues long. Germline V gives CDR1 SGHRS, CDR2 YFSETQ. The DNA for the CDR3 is TGCGCCAGCAGCTTACAGGGGGCCTTCAGGGACGGCGAGCAGTTCTTC. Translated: CASSLQGAFRDGEQFF.

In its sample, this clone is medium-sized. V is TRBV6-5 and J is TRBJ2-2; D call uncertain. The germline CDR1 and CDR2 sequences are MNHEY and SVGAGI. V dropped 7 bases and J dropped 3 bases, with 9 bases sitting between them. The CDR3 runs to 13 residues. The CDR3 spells CASIRSHTGELFF. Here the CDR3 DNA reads TGTGCCAGCATCAGGTCCCACACCGGGGAGCTGTTTTTT.

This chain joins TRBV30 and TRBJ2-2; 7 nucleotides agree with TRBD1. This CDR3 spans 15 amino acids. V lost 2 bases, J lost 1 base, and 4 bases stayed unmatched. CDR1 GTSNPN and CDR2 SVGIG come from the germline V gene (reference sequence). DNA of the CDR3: TGTGCCTGGAGTATGACAGGGCTGAACACCGGGGAGCTGTTTTTT. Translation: CAWSMTGLNTGELFF.

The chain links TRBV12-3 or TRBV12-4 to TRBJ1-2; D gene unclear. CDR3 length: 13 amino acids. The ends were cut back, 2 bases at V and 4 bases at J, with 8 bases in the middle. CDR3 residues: CASSLSRSYGYTF. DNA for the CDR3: TGTGCCAGCAGTTTAAGCCGGAGCTATGGCTACACCTTC.

CDR3 coding DNA: TGTGCCAGCAGCCAAGGGAGGTTGCGGGGTAGCACAGATACGCAGTATTTT. Translation gives CASSQGRLRGSTDTQYF. V and J are TRBV4-2 and TRBJ2-3; D possibly corresponds to TRBD2 (6 bases). There are 17 residues in the CDR3. V was pared by 1 base and J by 0 bases, with 14 bases between. Germline V gene data show CDR1 as LGHNA and CDR2 as YNFKEQ.

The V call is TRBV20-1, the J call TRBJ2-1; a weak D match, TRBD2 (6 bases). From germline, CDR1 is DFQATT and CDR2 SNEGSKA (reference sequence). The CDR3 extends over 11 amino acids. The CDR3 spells CSGSSYNEQFF. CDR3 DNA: TGCAGCGGGAGCTCCTACAATGAGCAGTTCTTC.

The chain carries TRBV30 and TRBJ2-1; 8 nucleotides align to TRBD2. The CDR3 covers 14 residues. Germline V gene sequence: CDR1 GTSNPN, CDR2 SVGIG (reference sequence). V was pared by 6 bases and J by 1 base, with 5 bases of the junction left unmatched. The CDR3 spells CACKQRGSYNEQFF. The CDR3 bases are TGTGCCTGTAAACAGCGGGGGTCCTACAATGAGCAGTTCTTC.

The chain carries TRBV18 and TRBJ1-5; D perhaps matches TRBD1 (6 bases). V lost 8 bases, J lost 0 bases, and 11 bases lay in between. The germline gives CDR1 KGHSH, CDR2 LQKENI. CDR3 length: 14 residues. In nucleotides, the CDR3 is TGTGCCAGCGCGGACAGTGTTAGCAATCAGCCCCAGCATTTT. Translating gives CASADSVSNQPQHF.

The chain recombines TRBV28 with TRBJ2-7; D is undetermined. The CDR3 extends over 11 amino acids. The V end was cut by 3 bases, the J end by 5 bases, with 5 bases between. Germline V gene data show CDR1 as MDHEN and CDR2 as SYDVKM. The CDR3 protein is CASSFSNEQYF. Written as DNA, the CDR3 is TGTGCCAGCAGTTTTAGTAACGAGCAGTACTTC. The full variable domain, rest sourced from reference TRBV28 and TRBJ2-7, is DVKVTQSSRYLVKRTGEKVFLECVQDMDHENMFWYRQDPGLGLRLIYFSYDVKMKEKGDIPEGYSVSREKKERFSLILESASTNQTSMYLCASSFSNEQYFGPGTRLTVT.